This T cell receptor beta chain was retrieved from a study of blood T cell repertoires in COVID-19. The repertoire was sequenced with immunoSEQ multiplex PCR; TCRdb's copy has only in-frame clones and lacks some. The table lists 150,000 to 180,000 clones, about four fifths of them singletons. The V and J ends lost 1 base and 5 bases respectively, with 5 bases between them. The CDR3 totals 12 residues. Germline V lookup: CDR1 SEHNR, CDR2 FQNEAQ (reference sequence). This TCR came from a woman aged 55-69 years with acute or convalescent COVID-19. This rearrangement joins TRBV7-9 to TRBJ1-2; D is unclear. Input material: peripheral blood. The CDR3 loop is CASSLVTYGYTF. The DNA of the CDR3 is TGTGCCAGCAGCTTAGTGACTTATGGCTACACCTTC.